The following is a TCR beta chain sequence with its context. The sample comes from a study of T cells in Graves' hyperthyroidism and ophthalmopathy. RNA transcripts provided the source from which TCR beta CDR3 regions were amplified. With the HTBI primer set, the TCR CDR3 went through a first round of RT-PCR. TCRdb re-derived calls from the multiplex PCR reads in MiXCR, one entry per CDR3 protein. The sample has under 750,000 distinct CDR3 sequences; 15% to 20% are singletons. The CDR3 runs to 20 residues. The ends lost 3 bases at V and 0 bases at J; junction bases unmatched: 12. Germline CDR1 SGHKS, CDR2 YYEKEE (reference sequence).

The rearrangement uses TRBV5-5 and TRBJ2-1; the match to TRBD2 covers 13 bases. The sequenced sample consisted of blood. The TCR sequence derives from a woman between 50 and 59 years old with Graves' hyperthyroidism that later progressed to Graves' ophthalmopathy. Here the CDR3 reads CASSYAGTSGVGSSYNEQFF. Written as DNA, the CDR3 is TGTGCCAGCAGCTACGCCGGGACTAGCGGGGTCGGGAGCTCCTACAATGAGCAGTTCTTC.